This T cell receptor beta chain was identified during a study of T cells in Graves' hyperthyroidism and ophthalmopathy. Study at large: At initial diagnosis, before any treatment had begun, peripheral blood was obtained.

Per germline, CDR1 SGHTA and CDR2 FQGTGA. V was pared by 1 base and J by 6 bases, with 8 bases of the junction left unmatched. This CDR3 region has 16 residues. The CDR3 regions of TCR beta were amplified from RNA transcripts. The HTBI set primed first-round TCR CDR3 RT-PCR. TCRdb re-derived calls from the multiplex PCR reads in MiXCR, one entry per CDR3 protein. The data contain more than 650,000 distinct CDR3 sequences, around 15% of them singletons. Notes on the study in general: Ophthalmopathy was model-predicted a median approximately 6.9 months pre-onset.

Graves' hyperthyroidism was deemed stable absent ophthalmopathy progression within 18 months. Not enrolled were patients with uncontrolled infection, other autoimmune disease, pregnancy or lactation. This clonotype has more than one count but fewer than ten. What it binds is not known. V is TRBV7-3 and J is TRBJ2-1, with TRBD2 matching 8 bases. The TCR was taken from a woman aged 18-35 years with Graves' hyperthyroidism. Sequencing used blood. CDR3 amino acids: CASSLNVGLAGNEQFF. Written as DNA, the CDR3 is TGTGCCAGCAGCTTAAACGTCGGACTAGCTGGCAATGAGCAGTTCTTC.